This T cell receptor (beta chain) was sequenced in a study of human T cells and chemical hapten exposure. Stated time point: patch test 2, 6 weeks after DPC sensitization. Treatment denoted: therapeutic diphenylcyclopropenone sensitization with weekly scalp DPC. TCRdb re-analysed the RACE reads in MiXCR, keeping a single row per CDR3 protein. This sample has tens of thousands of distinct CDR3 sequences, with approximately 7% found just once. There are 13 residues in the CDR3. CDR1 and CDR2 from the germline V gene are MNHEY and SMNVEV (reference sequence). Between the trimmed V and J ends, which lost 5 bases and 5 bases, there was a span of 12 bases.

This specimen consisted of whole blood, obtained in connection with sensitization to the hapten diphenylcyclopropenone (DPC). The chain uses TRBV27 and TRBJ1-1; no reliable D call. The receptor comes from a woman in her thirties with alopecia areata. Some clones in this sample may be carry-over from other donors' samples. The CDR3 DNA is TGTGCCAGCAGTATAAGCTCCGGGACTGAAGCTTTCTTT. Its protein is CASSISSGTEAFF.